Reported below is one T cell receptor beta chain. Antigen: not known. In the PCR, 60 Vbeta and 13 Jbeta primers were used. Produced via immunoSEQ multiplex PCR; TCRdb's table is partial and in-frame only. The sample consists of some 140,000 clones, 76% of them appearing once. This sample was taken from a study of cytomegalovirus exposure and HLA in healthy donors. Notes on the study in general: In a later analysis, TCR beta V- and J-gene trimming was associated with a missense DCLRE1C variant.

Trimming took 4 bases from V and 0 from J; bases not matched to a gene: 7. The CDR3 is 16 residues long. Germline CDR1 SGHRS, CDR2 YFSETQ. This TCR came from a man aged 35 to 55 in good health and CMV-seronegative. The sample consisted of PBMCs. The V and J genes are TRBV5-1 and TRBJ1-3; the match to TRBD1 covers 7 bases. CDR3 in DNA: TGCGCCAGCAGCCAAATCAGACAGGGCTCTGGAAACACCATATATTTT. Translated: CASSQIRQGSGNTIYF.